This T cell receptor (beta chain) emerged from a study of CXCR3-negative and CXCR3-positive naive CD8 T cells. TRB cDNA libraries were made by UMI-labeled 5' RACE. TCRdb re-called the 5' RACE reads; one entry per CDR3 protein, DNA not given. The listing records 100,000 to 150,000 distinct CDR3 sequences. Study outcomes and limitations: Memory cells diverged, while naive CXCR3-positive and CXCR3-negative cells had similar TRBV-TRBJ usage.

On this clonotype: What it binds is not known.

Per the germline V gene, CDR1 is MDHEN and CDR2 is SYDVKM. CDR3 size: 15 residues. Triplicate roughly 300,000-cell sorts were made of each CD8+ T cell subset. The sequenced sample was naive CXCR3- CD8+ T cells from blood. Stated subset: CD45RO-CCR7+CD27+CD95- naive CD8+ T cells lacking CXCR3 (TNR3-). This clonotype was sampled from a human donor in good health. Some clones in this sample may be carry-over from other donors' samples. The chain employs TRBV28 and TRBJ1-5; TCRdb gives TRBD1 as the D gene, but with no DNA this cannot be confirmed. The CDR3 reads CASSHFRTGYQPQHF.